Sequencing of this TCR beta chain was carried out in a study of early T cells in non-severe SARS-CoV-2 infection. As for the study in general: The chains were unpaired, and the sequenced material was bulk RNA from unsorted whole blood.

This clonotype was observed a handful of times. What it binds is unknown. The CDR3 runs to 12 residues. Trimming removed 5 bases from V and 4 bases from J, with 10 bases in between. Germline V gene data show CDR1 as SGHRS and CDR2 as YFSETQ. Individual cDNA molecules received unique molecular identifiers. TCRdb called the 5' RACE reads again in MiXCR, with one record for every CDR3 protein. This table has tens of thousands of distinct CDR3 sequences, approximately 15% appearing once. Findings and limits, study-wide: Anti-spike CD8 responses were favored by VDJdb matching, which missed private and CD4 specificities.

Sequencing used whole blood. This TCR came from an adult who was a healthcare worker with PCR-confirmed SARS-CoV-2 infection or an uninfected control (not recorded which). This chain joins TRBV5-1 and TRBJ2-7; the D gene is possibly TRBD2 (5 bases). The CDR3 nucleotides are TGCGCCAGCAGGGACCGGGGTTACGAGCAGTACTTC. Protein sequence: CASRDRGYEQYF.